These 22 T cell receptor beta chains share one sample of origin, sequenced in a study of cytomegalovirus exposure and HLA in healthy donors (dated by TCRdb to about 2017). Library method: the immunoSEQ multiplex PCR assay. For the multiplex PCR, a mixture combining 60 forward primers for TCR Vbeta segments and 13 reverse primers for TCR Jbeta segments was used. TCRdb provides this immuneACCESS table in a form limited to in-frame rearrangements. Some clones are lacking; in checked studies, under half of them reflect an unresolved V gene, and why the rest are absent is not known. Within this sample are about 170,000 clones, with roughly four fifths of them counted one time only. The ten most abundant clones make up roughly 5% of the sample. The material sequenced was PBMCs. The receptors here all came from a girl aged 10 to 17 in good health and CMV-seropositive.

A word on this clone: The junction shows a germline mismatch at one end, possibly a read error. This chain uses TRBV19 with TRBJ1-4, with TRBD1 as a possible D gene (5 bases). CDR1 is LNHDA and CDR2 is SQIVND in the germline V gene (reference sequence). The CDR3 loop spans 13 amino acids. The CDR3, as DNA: TGTGCCAGTAGTATTCGGTGGGGGGACGCCGAACTTTTT. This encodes CASSIRWGDAELF.

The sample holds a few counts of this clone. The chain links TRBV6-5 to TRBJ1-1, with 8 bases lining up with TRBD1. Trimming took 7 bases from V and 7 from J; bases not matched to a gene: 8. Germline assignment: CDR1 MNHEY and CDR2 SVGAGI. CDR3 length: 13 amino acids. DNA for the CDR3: TGTGCCAGCACCCCCAACACAGGGGGTGAAGCTTTCTTT. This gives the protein CASTPNTGGEAFF.

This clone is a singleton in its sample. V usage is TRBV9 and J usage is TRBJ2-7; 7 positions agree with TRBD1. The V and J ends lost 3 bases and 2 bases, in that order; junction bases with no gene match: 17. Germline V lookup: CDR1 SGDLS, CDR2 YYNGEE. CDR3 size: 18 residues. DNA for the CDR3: TGTGCCAGCAGCGCGCCGACAGGGAGTTTCACCCCCCCCTACGAGCAGTACTTC. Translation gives CASSAPTGSFTPPYEQYF.

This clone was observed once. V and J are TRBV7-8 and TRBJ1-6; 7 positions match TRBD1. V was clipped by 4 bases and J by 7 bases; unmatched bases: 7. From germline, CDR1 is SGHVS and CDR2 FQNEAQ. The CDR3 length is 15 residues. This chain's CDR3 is CASSWTGTVNSPLHF. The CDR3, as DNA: TGTGCCAGCAGCTGGACCGGGACAGTCAATTCACCCCTCCACTTT.

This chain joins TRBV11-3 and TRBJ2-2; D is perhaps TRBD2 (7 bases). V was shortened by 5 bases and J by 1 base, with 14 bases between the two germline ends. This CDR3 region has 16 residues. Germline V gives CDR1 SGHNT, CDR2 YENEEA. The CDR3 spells CASSPSGTLNTGELFF. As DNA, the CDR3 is TGTGCCAGCAGCCCGAGCGGGACATTGAACACCGGGGAGCTGTTTTTT.

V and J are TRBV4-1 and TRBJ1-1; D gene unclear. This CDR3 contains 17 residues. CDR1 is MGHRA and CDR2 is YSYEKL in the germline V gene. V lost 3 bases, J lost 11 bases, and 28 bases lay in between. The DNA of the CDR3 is TGCGCCAGCAGCCATCCCCTCACACACACGGGGATCCGTAGGGCTTTCTTT. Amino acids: CASSHPLTHTGIRRAFF.

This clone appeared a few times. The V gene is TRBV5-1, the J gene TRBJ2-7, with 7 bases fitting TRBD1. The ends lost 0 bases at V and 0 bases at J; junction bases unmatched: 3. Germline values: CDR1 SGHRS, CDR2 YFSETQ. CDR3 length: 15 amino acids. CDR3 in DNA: TGCGCCAGCAGCTTGGGACAGGGAAGCTCCTACGAGCAGTACTTC. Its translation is CASSLGQGSSYEQYF.

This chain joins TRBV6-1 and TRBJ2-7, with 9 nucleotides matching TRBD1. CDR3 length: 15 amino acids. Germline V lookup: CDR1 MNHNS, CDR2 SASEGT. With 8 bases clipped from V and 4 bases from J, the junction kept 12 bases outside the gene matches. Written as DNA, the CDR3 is TGTGCCAGCCCGGGCCTGGGACAGGGTCAATACGAGCAGTACTTC. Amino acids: CASPGLGQGQYEQYF.

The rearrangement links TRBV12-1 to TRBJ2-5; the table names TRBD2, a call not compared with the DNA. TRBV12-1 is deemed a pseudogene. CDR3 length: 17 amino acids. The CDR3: CASSFEGGGAGKETQYF. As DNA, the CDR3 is TGTGCCAGCAGCTTTGAGGGTGGGGGGGCGGGTAAAGAGACCCAGTACTTC.

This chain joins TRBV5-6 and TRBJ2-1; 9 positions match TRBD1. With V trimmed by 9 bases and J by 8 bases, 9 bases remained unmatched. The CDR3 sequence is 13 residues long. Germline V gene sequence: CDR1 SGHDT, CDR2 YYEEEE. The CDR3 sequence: CANRSTGGYEQFF. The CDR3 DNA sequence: TGTGCCAACAGGTCTACAGGGGGCTATGAGCAGTTCTTC. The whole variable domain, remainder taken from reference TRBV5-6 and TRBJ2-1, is DAGVTQSPTHLIKTRGQQVTLRCSPKSGHDTVSWYQQALGQGPQFIFQYYEEEERQRGNFPDRFSGHQFPNYSSELNVNALLLGDSALYLCANRSTGGYEQFFGPGTRLTVL.

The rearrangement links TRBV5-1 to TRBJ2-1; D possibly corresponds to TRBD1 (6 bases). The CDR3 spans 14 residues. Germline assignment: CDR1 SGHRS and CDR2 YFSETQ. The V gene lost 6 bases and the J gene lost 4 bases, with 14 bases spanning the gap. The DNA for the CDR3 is TGCGCCAGCACCGTGACAGGAACTTACAATGAGCAGTTCTTC. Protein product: CASTVTGTYNEQFF.

The CDR3 reads CASRPLDRNSYEQYF. CDR3 sequence (DNA): TGTGCCAGCAGGCCGCTTGACAGGAACTCCTACGAGCAGTACTTC. The genes are TRBV27 and TRBJ2-7, with D perhaps TRBD1 (6 bases). From germline, CDR1 is MNHEY and CDR2 SMNVEV (reference sequence). The V and J ends lost 6 bases and 0 bases respectively, with 15 bases between them. The CDR3 extends over 15 amino acids.

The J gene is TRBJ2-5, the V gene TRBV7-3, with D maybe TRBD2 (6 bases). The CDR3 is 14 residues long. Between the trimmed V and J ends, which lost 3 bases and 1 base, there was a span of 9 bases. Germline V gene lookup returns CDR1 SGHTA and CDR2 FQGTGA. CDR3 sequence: CASSLEGIQETQYF. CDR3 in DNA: TGTGCCAGCAGCTTGGAGGGGATCCAAGAGACCCAGTACTTC.

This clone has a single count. CDR3 nucleotide sequence: TGTGCCAGCAGCGGGACAGGAGGAGGCTACGAGCAGTACTTC. Its translation is CASSGTGGGYEQYF. The V and J genes are TRBV7-6 and TRBJ2-7; 8 bases map to TRBD1. The V gene's germline CDR1 is SGHVS and CDR2 FNYEAQ. This CDR3 comprises 14 residues. J was trimmed by 3 bases and V by 5 bases; bases with no gene match: 6.

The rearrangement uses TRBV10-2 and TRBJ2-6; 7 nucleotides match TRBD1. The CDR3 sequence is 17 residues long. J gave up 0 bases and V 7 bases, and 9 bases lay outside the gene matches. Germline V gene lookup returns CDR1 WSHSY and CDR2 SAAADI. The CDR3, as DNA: TGCGCCAGCATAAGGGGGCATTTCGACTCTGGGGCCAACGTCCTGACTTTC. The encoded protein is CASIRGHFDSGANVLTF.

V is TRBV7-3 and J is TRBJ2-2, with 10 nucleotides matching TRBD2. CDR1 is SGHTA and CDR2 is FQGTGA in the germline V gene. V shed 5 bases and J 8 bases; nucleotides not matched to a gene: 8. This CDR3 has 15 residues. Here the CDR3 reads CASSRTSGGGGELFF. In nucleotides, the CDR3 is TGTGCCAGCAGCCGAACAAGCGGGGGGGGAGGGGAGCTGTTTTTT.

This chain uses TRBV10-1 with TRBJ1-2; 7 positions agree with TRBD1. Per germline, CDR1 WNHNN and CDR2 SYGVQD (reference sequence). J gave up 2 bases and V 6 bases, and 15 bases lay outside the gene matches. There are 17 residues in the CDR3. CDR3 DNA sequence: TGCGCCAGCAGGACCTCTGAGCGACAGGGCTCGAACTATGGCTACACCTTC. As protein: CASRTSERQGSNYGYTF.

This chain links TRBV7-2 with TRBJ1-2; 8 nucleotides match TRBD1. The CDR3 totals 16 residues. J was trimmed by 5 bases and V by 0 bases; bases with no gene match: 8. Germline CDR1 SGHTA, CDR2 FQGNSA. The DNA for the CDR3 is TGTGCCAGCAGCTTAGCCTCCCAGGGGGCGCGGTATGGCTACACCTTC. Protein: CASSLASQGARYGYTF.

The CDR3: CATSRPPGRGGPFWQETQYF. The CDR3 DNA reads TGTGCCACCAGCAGACCTCCCGGGCGGGGGGGCCCTTTTTGGCAAGAGACCCAGTACTTC. The genes are TRBV15 and TRBJ2-5; the match to TRBD2 covers 9 bases. The CDR3 has 20 residues. Germline-derived CDR1 and CDR2 are LNHNV and YYDKDF (reference sequence). The junction had 18 bases not matched to a gene; V was cut back by 2 bases and J by 2 bases.

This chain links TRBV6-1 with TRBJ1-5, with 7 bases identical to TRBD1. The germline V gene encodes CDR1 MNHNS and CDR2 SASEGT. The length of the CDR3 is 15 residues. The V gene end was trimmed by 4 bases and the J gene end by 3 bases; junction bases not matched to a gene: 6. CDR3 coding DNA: TGTGCCAGCAGTGCAATGACAGGGACCAATCAGCCCCAGCATTTT. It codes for CASSAMTGTNQPQHF.

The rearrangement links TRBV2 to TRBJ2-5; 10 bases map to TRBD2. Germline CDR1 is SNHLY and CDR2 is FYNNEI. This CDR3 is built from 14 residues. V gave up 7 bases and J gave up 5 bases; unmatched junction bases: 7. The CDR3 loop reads CASMGLAGVETQYF. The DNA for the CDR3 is TGTGCCAGCATGGGGCTAGCGGGGGTGGAGACCCAGTACTTC. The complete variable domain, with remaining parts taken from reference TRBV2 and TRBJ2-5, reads EPEVTQTPSHQVTQMGQEVILRCVPISNHLYFYWYRQILGQKVEFLVSFYNNEISEKSEIFDDQFSVERPDGSNFTLKIRSTKLEDSAMYFCASMGLAGVETQYFGPGTRLLVL.

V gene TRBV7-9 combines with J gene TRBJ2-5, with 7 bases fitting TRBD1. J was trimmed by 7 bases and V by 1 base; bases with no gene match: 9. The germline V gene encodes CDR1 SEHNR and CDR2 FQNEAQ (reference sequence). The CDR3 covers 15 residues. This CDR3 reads CASSLGGQIFGTQYF. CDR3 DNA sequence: TGTGCCAGCAGCTTAGGGGGACAGATTTTCGGGACCCAGTACTTC.